Below are 3 T cell receptor beta chains sequenced from a single sample in a study of T-cell reconstitution after alpha-beta-depleted transplantation in children. Unique molecular identifiers tagged the TCRbeta library. Each CDR3 protein is one row after TCRdb ran MiXCR on the PCR reads. The sample consists of roughly 610,000 distinct CDR3 sequences, about 11% of them appearing once. This specimen consisted of PBMCs from the stem cell graft donor, obtained from the stem cell graft. The receptor set was obtained from a human donor who donated a stem cell graft to a child with acute myeloid leukemia.

This clonotype was observed a handful of times. This chain uses TRBV6-5 with TRBJ1-5; unclear D gene. CDR1 is MNHEY, CDR2 SVGAGI, per germline. V lost 8 bases and J 2 bases, leaving 7 bases between the germline ends. This CDR3 is built from 12 residues. As DNA, the CDR3 is TGTGCCAGCGGGCGGGGCAATCAGCCCCAGCATTTT. Protein product: CASGRGNQPQHF.

This clonotype was picked up many times. The rearrangement links TRBV20-1 to TRBJ2-1, with TRBD2 matching 9 bases. Germline V lookup: CDR1 DFQATT, CDR2 SNEGSKA (reference sequence). CDR3 length: 14 amino acids. V dropped 0 bases and J dropped 9; count of bases not matched to a gene: 6. CDR3 region: CSAREREGQGEQFF. The CDR3 DNA is TGCAGTGCTAGAGAGCGGGAGGGCCAGGGTGAGCAGTTCTTC.

At least ten counts were recorded for this clonotype. The chain recombines TRBV10-3 with TRBJ2-2; D is possibly TRBD2 (5 bases). Germline CDR1 and CDR2: ENHRY and SYGVKD. V lost 5 bases, J lost 5 bases, and 15 bases lay in between. The CDR3 spans 15 residues. The chain's CDR3 is CAISPEIRGTGELFF. The DNA for the CDR3 is TGTGCCATCAGTCCGGAGATCCGAGGGACCGGGGAGCTGTTTTTT.